The 6 T cell receptor beta chains given below trace back to one sample, sequenced in a study of chemoradiotherapy in HPV16-positive cancers. The data were produced by immunoSEQ multiplex PCR, yet TCRdb's version contains in-frame clones alone and is incomplete. Of fewer than 25,000 clones in the sample, 80% to 95% were seen once. Sequences were derived from blood, sampled from a patient who underwent chemoradiotherapy. These receptors originate from a human donor with HPV-associated anogenital cancer.

This sequence joins TRBV6-5 and TRBJ1-1; D remains unclear. The CDR3 consists of 13 residues. Trimming shortened V by 6 bases and J by 2 bases, and 10 bases separated the two germline ends. Germline CDR1 and CDR2: MNHEY and SVGAGI. The CDR3 DNA follows: TGTGCCAGCAGCCCCGGGATTAACACTGAAGCTTTCTTT. It is translated as CASSPGINTEAFF.

This clone was seen more than once but under ten times. The chain employs TRBV11-2 and TRBJ1-6; D uncertain. This CDR3 is 14 amino acids long. CDR1 is SGHAT, CDR2 FQNNGV, per germline. With 1 base removed from V and 7 bases from J, the gap between germline ends came to 8 bases. The CDR3 DNA reads as TGTGCCAGCAGCTTAGGGGCCGGAAATTCACCCCTCCACTTT. Amino acids: CASSLGAGNSPLHF.

The rearrangement joins TRBV5-4 to TRBJ1-4; D not resolved. The length of the CDR3 is 12 residues. Germline V gene data show CDR1 as SGHNT and CDR2 as YYREEE (reference sequence). V was shortened by 2 bases and J by 8 bases, with 7 bases between the two germline ends. The CDR3 coding sequence is TGTGCCAGCAGCTTACCAGGCGAAAAACTGTTTTTT. This gives the protein CASSLPGEKLFF. Together with reference TRBV5-4 and TRBJ1-4, the CDR3 gives the full variable domain: ETGVTQSPTHLIKTRGQQVTLRCSSQSGHNTVSWYQQALGQGPQFIFQYYREEENGRGNFPPRFSGLQFPNYSSELNVNALELDDSALYLCASSLPGEKLFFGSGTQLSVL.

CDR3 sequence reads: CASSRGPSNTGELFF. CDR3 nucleotide sequence: TGTGCCAGCAGCCGAGGGCCCTCGAACACCGGGGAGCTGTTTTTT. The rearrangement links TRBV7-6 to TRBJ2-2; perhaps TRBD2 as D (5 bases). The CDR3 is 15 residues long. Trimming took off 5 bases at V and 0 bases at J, with 10 bases between the two ends. Germline V CDR1 and CDR2: SGHVS, FNYEAQ.

V usage is TRBV11-2 and J usage is TRBJ2-1; no firm D call. CDR1 is SGHAT and CDR2 is FQNNGV in the germline V gene. V was cut by 0 bases and J by 12 bases, with 9 bases left in between. The CDR3 sequence is 12 residues long. DNA of the CDR3: TGTGCCAGCAGCTTAGATGACCTGGGGCAGTTCTTC. Protein sequence: CASSLDDLGQFF.

By sample share, this clone is medium-sized. This rearrangement joins TRBV6-7 to TRBJ1-5; D unresolved. TRBV6-7 is an ORF; its function is uncertain. The CDR3 totals 14 residues. Between the trimmed V and J ends, which lost 2 bases and 7 bases, there was a span of 12 bases. CDR3 loop: CASSYSRGFQPQHF. The CDR3 DNA sequence: TGTGCCAGCAGTTACAGCCGGGGTTTCCAGCCCCAGCATTTT.